This TCR beta chain is drawn from a study of shared clonotypes between healthy human individuals. The table came from immunoSEQ multiplex PCR; TCRdb's copy has only in-frame clones and leaves some out. Here the sample spans about 1.5 million clones, around 95% being singletons. Every donor, a Caucasian adult, lived in Nashville, Tennessee. V was cut by 0 bases and J by 6 bases, with 11 bases left in between. The CDR3 loop spans 15 amino acids. The germline V gene has CDR1 SGHDN and CDR2 FVKESK. The receptor was derived from a man under 40 in good health. This chain uses TRBV14 with TRBJ2-2; no firm D call. The source material was naive CD4+ T cells sorted from blood. Subset indicated: CD45RA+ positively selected. The CDR3 loop reads CASSQDPSRPGELFF. The CDR3 DNA sequence: TGTGCCAGCAGCCAAGATCCCTCTAGGCCCGGGGAGCTGTTTTTT.